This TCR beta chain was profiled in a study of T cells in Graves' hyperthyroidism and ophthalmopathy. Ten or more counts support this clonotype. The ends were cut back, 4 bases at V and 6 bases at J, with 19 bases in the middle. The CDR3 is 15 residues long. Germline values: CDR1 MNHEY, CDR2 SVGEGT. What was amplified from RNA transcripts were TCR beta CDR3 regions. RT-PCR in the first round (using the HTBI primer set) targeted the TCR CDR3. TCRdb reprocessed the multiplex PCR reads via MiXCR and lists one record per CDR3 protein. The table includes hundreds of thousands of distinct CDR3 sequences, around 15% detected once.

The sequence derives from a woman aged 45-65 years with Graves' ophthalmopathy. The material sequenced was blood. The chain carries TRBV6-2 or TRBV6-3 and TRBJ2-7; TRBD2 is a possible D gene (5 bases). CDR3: CASSSIARVGFEQYF. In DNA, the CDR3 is TGTGCCAGCAGTTCTATAGCGCGGGTCGGCTTCGAGCAGTACTTC.